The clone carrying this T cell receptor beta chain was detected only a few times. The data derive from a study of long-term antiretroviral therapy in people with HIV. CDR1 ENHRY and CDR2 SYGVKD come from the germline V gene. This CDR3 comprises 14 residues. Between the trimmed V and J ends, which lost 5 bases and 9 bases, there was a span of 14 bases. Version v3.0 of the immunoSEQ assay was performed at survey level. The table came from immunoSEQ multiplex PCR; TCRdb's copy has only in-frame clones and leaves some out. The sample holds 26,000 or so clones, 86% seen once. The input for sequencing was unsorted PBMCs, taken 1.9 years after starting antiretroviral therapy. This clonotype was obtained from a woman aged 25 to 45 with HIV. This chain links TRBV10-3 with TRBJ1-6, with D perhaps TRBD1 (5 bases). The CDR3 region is CAISQGRGSSPLHF. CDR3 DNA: TGTGCCATCAGTCAGGGCCGGGGATCTTCACCCCTCCACTTT.